Listed below are T cell receptor beta chains from one sample, sequenced in a study of blood T cells in healthy people across ages. TCRdb called the 5' RACE reads again in MiXCR, with one record for every CDR3 protein. The sample has 600,000 to 900,000 distinct CDR3 sequences; about 26% are singletons. Another study also made use of these data, one on T cells of mothers and their children.

Sequencing input: blood. The receptors derive from a boy aged 10-17 years in good health. CDR3s include the opening cysteine and the closing phenylalanine or tryptophan. Each record gives: D gene, J gene, clone size, V gene, CDR3 DNA, CDR3 protein. A D gene is named only where the DNA matches it firmly. Clone size, where shown, is once, few, many, or a class for clones that have expanded.

- TRBJ1-1 - TRBV6-5 TGTGCCAGCAGCACGGGGCCCCCACCGGTGAACACTGAAGCTTTCTTT CASSTGPPPVNTEAFF
- TRBJ1-2 few TRBV28 TGTGCCAGCAGTTCCAACGGGCCGGGCTACACCTTC CASSSNGPGYTF
- TRBJ2-4 - TRBV12-3/TRBV12-4 TGTGCCAGCAGTTTTGTGGGGGAAAGAATTCAGTACTTC CASSFVGERIQYF
- TRBJ2-7 - TRBV9 TGTGCTTCAGCAGAGGGGCCGGGGCCTACTTACGAGCAGTACTTC CASAEGPGPTYEQYF
TRBD2 TRBJ2-7 - TRBV12-3/TRBV12-4 TGTGCCAGCAGGGGACTAGAGGAGAACGAGCAGTACTTC CASRGLEENEQYF
- TRBJ1-2 - TRBV29-1 TGCAGCGTTAAGACCGGATCCCTTAACTATGGCTACACCTTC CSVKTGSLNYGYTF
- TRBJ1-3 - TRBV28 TGTGCCAGCAGTCCTCCCCTGAGGACCTCTGGAAACACCATATATTTT CASSPPLRTSGNTIYF
TRBD2 TRBJ2-1 - TRBV12-3/TRBV12-4 TGTGCCAGCAGCCGATATACACTAGCGGGGGGATACAATGAGCAGTTCTTC CASSRYTLAGGYNEQFF
- TRBJ2-7 - TRBV28 TGTGCCAGCAGTACCCCTAGCGCGGGGAACGAGCAGTACTTC CASSTPSAGNEQYF
- TRBJ2-7 - TRBV15 TGTGCCACCAGCTCCGACCCCACCCACAAGGCCGAGCAGTACTTC CATSSDPTHKAEQYF
- TRBJ1-4 - TRBV6-1 TGTGCCAGCAGACAACGGGAGGGGGTTGCAACTAATGAAAAACTGTTTTTT CASRQREGVATNEKLFF
TRBD1 TRBJ2-5 - TRBV7-2 TGTGCCAGCAGCATGGGGACAGGGGTTCGAGAGACCCAGTACTTC CASSMGTGVRETQYF
- TRBJ2-1 few TRBV2 TGTGCCAGCAGTACTCCACGGGGTATCTACAATGAGCAGTTCTTC CASSTPRGIYNEQFF
TRBD2 TRBJ2-3 once TRBV24-1 TGTGCCACCTCCGGGGGGTTCCCAGATACGCAGTATTTT CATSGGFPDTQYF
- TRBJ1-5 few TRBV4-1 TGCGCCAGCAGCCTCGGGACGGACTATAGCAATCAGCCCCAGCATTTT CASSLGTDYSNQPQHF
- TRBJ1-1 few TRBV12-3/TRBV12-4 TGTGCCAGCACCCAGAACACTGAAGCTTTCTTT CASTQNTEAFF
- TRBJ1-2 - TRBV20-1 TGCAGTGCTAGACCCAGGGTAGTCCTATTTGGCTACACCTTC CSARPRVVLFGYTF
TRBD1 TRBJ2-7 - TRBV14 TGTGCCAGCAGCCGCACATTCTCCGGGACAGGGGTTTTTAAGCAGTACTTC CASSRTFSGTGVFKQYF
- TRBJ1-4 few TRBV28 TGTGCCAGCAGTCCTCTGGGGGGTGAAAAACTGTTTTTT CASSPLGGEKLFF
TRBD1 TRBJ1-2 - TRBV3-1 TGTGCCAGCAGCCACCTACCCGGACAGGGGTATGGCTACACCTTC CASSHLPGQGYGYTF
- TRBJ1-5 - TRBV4-1 TGCGCCAGCAGCCAAGTGGACAGCCAGAATCAGCCCCAGCATTTT CASSQVDSQNQPQHF
- TRBJ2-1 - TRBV5-1 TGCGCCAGCAGCTTTAGGTCAGAGGTATACAATGAGCAGTTCTTC CASSFRSEVYNEQFF
- TRBJ2-5 - TRBV5-1 TGCGCCAGCAGCTTGTTTAGGGGAGACCAAGAGACCCAGTACTTC CASSLFRGDQETQYF
TRBD2 TRBJ2-7 few TRBV6-5 TGTGCCAGCAGTGCTCCGGGAGGGGATGAGCAGTACTTC CASSAPGGDEQYF
- TRBJ1-4 - TRBV5-1 TGCGCCAGCAGCTTGGCCGCCTCACCCTCAACTGAAAAACTGTTTTTT CASSLAASPSTEKLFF
- TRBJ1-4 - TRBV27 TGTGCCAGCCGCGTGAGAGGGGCTGGTGAAAAACTGTTTTTT CASRVRGAGEKLFF
TRBD1 TRBJ2-6 - TRBV28 TGTGCCAGCAGTCCTGCCGGGACAGGGGCTGGGGCCAACGTCCTGACTTTC CASSPAGTGAGANVLTF
- TRBJ2-5 many TRBV9 TGTGCCAGCAGCGTAGCCCCGACAGCCCAAGAGACCCAGTACTTC CASSVAPTAQETQYF
- TRBJ2-4 - TRBV29-1 TGCAGCGTTCCCCCTAAGGCCAACATTCAGTACTTC CSVPPKANIQYF